The 26 T cell receptor beta chains presented below share a single source sample, sequenced in a study of identical twins. Each CDR3 protein is one row after TCRdb ran MiXCR on the 5' RACE reads. This table has approximately 1.8 million distinct CDR3 sequences, 32% appearing once. Sequencing used cord blood. The receptors come from a newborn girl in good health.

The chain recombines TRBV10-2 with TRBJ1-4, with D perhaps TRBD1 (5 bases). CDR1 and CDR2 from the germline V gene are WSHSY and SAAADI. This CDR3 contains 13 residues. With 8 bases removed from V and 5 bases from J, the gap between germline ends came to 12 bases. The CDR3 coding sequence is TGCGCCAGCGGAGTGGGGGGGAATGAAAAACTGTTTTTT. It translates to CASGVGGNEKLFF.

This clonotype was found a few times. This chain joins TRBV6-5 and TRBJ2-3; D call uncertain. The CDR3 consists of 13 residues. Per germline, CDR1 MNHEY and CDR2 SVGAGI. Trimming took 6 bases from V and 8 from J, leaving 15 bases between them. The CDR3 nucleotides are TGTGCCAGCAGCCCAGAAGCCCTTACTACGCAGTATTTT. Residues: CASSPEALTTQYF.

The chain uses TRBV4-2 and TRBJ2-2; 7 nucleotides align to TRBD1. Germline V gene lookup returns CDR1 LGHNA and CDR2 YNFKEQ. The length of the CDR3 is 15 residues. J lost 5 bases, V lost 2 bases, and 5 bases had no gene match. CDR3 region: CASSQNRGRTGELFF. The CDR3 nucleotides read TGTGCCAGCAGCCAAAACAGGGGTAGGACCGGGGAGCTGTTTTTT.

This clonotype was observed a handful of times. V gene TRBV6-6 combines with J gene TRBJ2-3, with unresolved D. CDR1 and CDR2 from the germline V gene are MNHNY and SVGAGI (reference sequence). The CDR3 is 15 amino acids. V was clipped by 6 bases and J by 0 bases, with 13 bases between them. The CDR3 spells CASSPDGYSTDTQYF. The CDR3 nucleotides are TGTGCCAGCAGCCCCGACGGATATAGCACAGATACGCAGTATTTT.

The chain employs TRBV6-5 and TRBJ2-4, with a weak D call TRBD1 (6 bases). With 0 bases removed from V and 13 bases from J, the gap between germline ends came to 16 bases. The germline gives CDR1 MNHEY, CDR2 SVGAGI. The CDR3 spans 14 residues. Here the CDR3 reads CASSYSTGSYKQYF. In DNA, the CDR3 is TGTGCCAGCAGTTACTCCACAGGGAGCTACAAGCAGTACTTC.

This clonotype was found a few times. The V gene is TRBV10-3, the J gene TRBJ1-1; perhaps TRBD1 as D (6 bases). CDR1 ENHRY and CDR2 SYGVKD come from the germline V gene. V lost 3 bases to trimming and J lost 6 bases, with 11 bases between them. CDR3 size: 13 residues. The CDR3 here is CAISDGGQAEAFF. As DNA, the CDR3 is TGTGCCATCAGTGATGGGGGGCAAGCTGAAGCTTTCTTT.

The J gene is TRBJ1-2, the V gene TRBV12-3 or TRBV12-4; 8 positions match TRBD1. The V gene end was trimmed by 3 bases and the J gene end by 7 bases; junction bases not matched to a gene: 7. The CDR3 extends over 14 amino acids. CDR3 region: CASSFPDRASGYTF. The CDR3 DNA follows: TGTGCCAGCAGTTTCCCGGACAGGGCGTCTGGCTACACCTTC.

In regard to this clonotype: This clone may be a read error of a much larger clone one base away. The CDR3 sequence is CASSLEAANYNEQYF. The CDR3 DNA is TGTGCCAGCAGCTTAGAGGCGGCTAACTACAATGAGCAGTACTTC. The rearrangement links TRBV11-2 to TRBJ2-1; unclear D gene. The tail of the sequence fits TRBJ2-7 better, so the J call may be wrong. This CDR3 region has 15 residues. In germline, CDR1 is SGHAT, CDR2 FQNNGV.

The chain joins TRBV5-1 to TRBJ2-5; possibly TRBD1 for D (5 bases). The DNA end lines up better with TRBJ2-7; the J call may be wrong. The CDR3 consists of 15 residues. Germline CDR1 reads SGHRS; CDR2 reads YFSETQ. Here the CDR3 reads CASSPSLALGLEQYF. CDR3 sequence (DNA): TGCGCCAGCAGCCCCAGTCTCGCCTTGGGGCTCGAGCAGTACTTC.

Regarding this clonotype: A much larger clone lies a single base off, so this may be a read error. The V call is TRBV20-1, the J call TRBJ2-5, with D perhaps assigned TRBD1 or TRBD2 (5 bases each). Germline CDR1 and CDR2: DFQATT and SNEGSKA (reference sequence). Trimming left V 4 bases short and J 0 bases short, with 6 bases between. The CDR3 totals 12 residues. For the CDR3, the DNA is TGCAGTGCTATGGGACACCAAGAGACCCAGTACTTC. Protein: CSAMGHQETQYF.

This sequence joins TRBV7-2 and TRBJ2-4; D could derive from TRBD1 or TRBD2 (6 bases each). Germline values: CDR1 SGHTA, CDR2 FQGNSA. V was pared by 1 base and J by 5 bases, with 12 bases between. CDR3 length: 15 amino acids. CDR3 DNA: TGTGCCAGCAGCTTAGTTAAGGGGGGCCAAAACATTCAGTACTTC. Residues: CASSLVKGGQNIQYF.

The V and J genes are TRBV10-2 and TRBJ2-5; 11 bases agree with TRBD2. With 9 bases clipped from V and 11 bases from J, the junction kept 11 bases outside the gene matches. Looked up from germline, CDR1 is WSHSY and CDR2 is SAAADI. The CDR3 spans 13 residues. For the CDR3, the DNA is TGCGCCAGTAGACTAGCGGGGTGGAATGAGCAGTACTTC. Amino acid sequence: CASRLAGWNEQYF.

In this sample, this clonotype turned up a few times. The chain employs TRBV7-9 and TRBJ2-7; TRBD1 is a possible D gene (5 bases). Germline V lookup: CDR1 SEHNR, CDR2 FQNEAQ (reference sequence). V lost 1 base, J lost 2 bases, and 12 bases lay in between. The length of the CDR3 is 15 residues. CDR3: CASSLGDSPPYEQYF. Here the CDR3 DNA reads TGTGCCAGCAGCTTAGGTGACAGCCCTCCCTACGAGCAGTACTTC. Full variable domain (missing parts from reference TRBV7-9 and TRBJ2-7): DTGVSQNPRHKITKRGQNVTFRCDPISEHNRLYWYRQTLGQGPEFLTYFQNEAQLEKSRLLSDRFSAERPKGSFSTLEIQRTEQGDSAMYLCASSLGDSPPYEQYFGPGTRLTVT.

This clonotype has only a few counts. V is TRBV7-9 and J is TRBJ2-5; TRBD2 agrees at 13 bases. Losses at the gene ends were 3 bases for V and 5 bases for J; bases not matched to a gene: 3. The CDR3 totals 15 residues. Germline assignment: CDR1 SEHNR and CDR2 FQNEAQ (reference sequence). The CDR3 protein is CASSFTSGGGETQYF. As DNA, the CDR3 is TGTGCCAGCAGCTTCACTAGCGGGGGGGGCGAGACCCAGTACTTC. Full variable domain (rest looked up from reference TRBV7-9 and TRBJ2-5): DTGVSQNPRHKITKRGQNVTFRCDPISEHNRLYWYRQTLGQGPEFLTYFQNEAQLEKSRLLSDRFSAERPKGSFSTLEIQRTEQGDSAMYLCASSFTSGGGETQYFGPGTRLLVL.

V gene TRBV10-3 combines with J gene TRBJ2-7, with 11 bases aligning to TRBD2. The trim removed 8 bases at V and 6 bases at J, leaving 12 bases unmatched. Germline CDR1 reads ENHRY; CDR2 reads SYGVKD. There are 15 residues in the CDR3. Here the CDR3 reads CAIGLLAGGPGEQYF. CDR3 in DNA: TGTGCCATCGGGCTTTTAGCGGGAGGGCCTGGCGAGCAGTACTTC.

This clonotype was seen ten or more times. This chain connects TRBV7-9 to TRBJ2-4; no clear D gene. V was cut by 7 bases and J by 0 bases, with 10 bases left in between. The germline V gene encodes CDR1 SEHNR and CDR2 FQNEAQ (reference sequence). The CDR3 runs to 14 residues. CDR3 amino acids: CASIELPAKNIQYF. The CDR3 bases are TGTGCCAGCATCGAACTGCCAGCCAAAAACATTCAGTACTTC.

This clonotype was recorded a few times. The chain links TRBV7-2 to TRBJ2-7, with 11 bases fitting TRBD2. CDR1 is SGHTA and CDR2 is FQGNSA in the germline V gene. V trimming: 0 bases; J trimming: 4 bases; junction bases outside the gene matches: 5. This CDR3 spans 16 amino acids. In DNA, the CDR3 is TGTGCCAGCAGCTTAGCTCCGGGACTAGCGGTATACGAGCAGTACTTC. Translated: CASSLAPGLAVYEQYF. The full variable domain, in which reference TRBV7-2 and TRBJ2-7 provide the parts outside the CDR3, is GAGVSQSPSNKVTEKGKDVELRCDPISGHTALYWYRQSLGQGLEFLIYFQGNSAPDKSGLPSDRFSAERTGGSVSTLTIQRTQQEDSAVYLCASSLAPGLAVYEQYFGPGTRLTVT.

The chain combines TRBV11-3 with TRBJ2-1; no definite D call. With the DNA end fitting TRBJ2-7 better, the J assignment may be wrong. The germline V gene has CDR1 SGHNT and CDR2 YENEEA. The CDR3 loop spans 15 amino acids. CDR3 protein: CASSLHPGSYNEQYF. The CDR3 DNA is TGTGCCAGCAGCCTCCACCCTGGCTCCTACAATGAGCAGTACTTC.

This clonotype was counted a few times. This sequence joins TRBV10-3 and TRBJ2-3; weak D call: TRBD1 (5 bases). The CDR3 is 15 residues long. Germline loops: CDR1 ENHRY, CDR2 SYGVKD. The germline V and J ends were trimmed by 8 bases and 2 bases, with 17 bases remaining between them. In nucleotides, the CDR3 is TGTGCCATCTCAGGACAAGTCCCTTCCACAGATACGCAGTATTTT. Translation: CAISGQVPSTDTQYF.

The chain couples TRBV29-1 to TRBJ2-1, with TRBD1 identical over 10 bases. With V trimmed by 7 bases and J by 10 bases, 10 bases remained unmatched. The CDR3 is 13 amino acids. In germline, CDR1 is SQVTM, CDR2 ANQGSEA. The CDR3 sequence: CSGEDRGIREQFF. CDR3 coding DNA: TGCAGCGGTGAGGACAGGGGGATACGGGAGCAGTTCTTC.

This clonotype was recorded a few times. The chain combines TRBV6-6 with TRBJ2-1; no clear D gene. Trimming stripped 6 bases from V and 7 bases from J, with 7 bases between. The germline gives CDR1 MNHNY, CDR2 SVGAGI (reference sequence). The CDR3 loop spans 11 amino acids. The CDR3 here is CASRGRNEQFF. The CDR3, as DNA: TGTGCCAGCAGAGGAAGGAATGAGCAGTTCTTC.

The chain carries TRBV4-1 and TRBJ1-2; D uncertain. V was shortened by 5 bases and J by 0 bases, with 22 bases between the two germline ends. CDR3 length: 18 residues. Germline lookup yields CDR1 MGHRA and CDR2 YSYEKL. The CDR3: CASSIKSILNIANYGYTF. Here the CDR3 DNA reads TGCGCCAGCAGCATAAAGTCAATCCTCAATATAGCTAACTATGGCTACACCTTC.

The chain carries TRBV28 and TRBJ1-1, with a weak D call TRBD1 (6 bases). V was shortened by 8 bases and J by 1 base, with 14 bases between the two germline ends. Germline V gene lookup returns CDR1 MDHEN and CDR2 SYDVKM. The CDR3 totals 14 residues. The DNA of the CDR3 is TGTGCCAGCTCCACCGGGGGGCAGAACACTGAAGCTTTCTTT. Its protein is CASSTGGQNTEAFF.

The rearrangement links TRBV11-2 to TRBJ2-6; TRBD2 matches 8 bases. The CDR3 has 17 amino acids. V trimming: 4 bases; J trimming: 1 base; junction bases outside the gene matches: 6. Germline V gene sequence: CDR1 SGHAT, CDR2 FQNNGV. The CDR3 reads CASSSPGGSSGANVLTF. The CDR3 DNA reads as TGTGCCAGCAGCTCCCCGGGGGGGAGTTCTGGGGCCAACGTCCTGACTTTC.

J is TRBJ2-7 and V is TRBV3-1, with a weak D call TRBD2 (6 bases). Germline V gene lookup returns CDR1 LGHDT and CDR2 YNNKEL (reference sequence). V gave up 4 bases and J gave up 7 bases, with 14 bases separating them. CDR3 length: 13 amino acids. CDR3 nucleotides: TGTGCCAGCAGCCCAGCGGGCCTGGGGGAGCAGTACTTC. Translation gives CASSPAGLGEQYF.

This clonotype appeared many times. CDR3 in amino acids: CASRQALAIQETQYF. The CDR3 nucleotides read TGTGCCAGCAGACAAGCCTTGGCTATCCAAGAGACCCAGTACTTC. The J gene is TRBJ2-5, the V gene TRBV6-5; D gene unclear. With 6 bases removed from V and 1 base from J, the gap between germline ends came to 15 bases. The CDR3 covers 15 residues. In germline, CDR1 is MNHEY, CDR2 SVGAGI.